In its sample, the clone carrying this T cell receptor beta chain was seen many times. Its antigen is unknown. The data belong to a study of T cells after yellow fever vaccination. Whole-study context: Libraries from low-cell-number fractions were prepared with the SMART-Seq v4 Ultra Low Input RNA kit.

Template-switching 5'RACE yielded the TCR cDNA; a universal primer site and UMIs were added in the process. TCRdb itself ran the 5' RACE reads through MiXCR, one entry per CDR3 protein. The table records around 46,000 distinct CDR3 sequences, roughly 7.3% of them present only once. Study observations and caveats: A limited proportion of clonotypes was detected within both the CD4 and CD8 compartments.

Germline V gene sequence: CDR1 SQVTM, CDR2 ANQGSEA. Trimming left V 8 bases short and J 2 bases short, with 13 bases between. The CDR3 consists of 13 residues. The chain is built from TRBV29-1 and TRBJ2-1; perhaps D is TRBD1 or TRBD2 (5 bases each). The sample was CD8+ T cells sorted from PBMCs, taken around 16 days after the first yellow fever vaccination. The receptor's source is a man aged 18 to 29 who received the YFV17D yellow fever vaccine. CDR3 sequence: CSLSRGPYNEQFF. The DNA for the CDR3 is TGCAGCCTTTCTCGGGGCCCCTACAATGAGCAGTTCTTC.